The 27 T cell receptor beta chains below come from one sample, sequenced in a study of technical replicates of blood from a handful of donors (TCRdb year 2017). Library generation was performed with the immunoSEQ multiplex PCR assay. This immuneACCESS table, as held by TCRdb, lists in-frame sequences with V and J called but not all clones. Of the missing ones, under half trace to an unresolved V gene in checked studies; the others have no known cause. This sample holds about 82,000 clones; around 94% were observed only once. The leading ten clones occupy approximately 0.41% of the sample. The sample was T cells isolated from PBMCs. These receptors were obtained from a human donor in good health.

The V and J genes are TRBV10-3 and TRBJ1-1; TRBD1 is a possible D gene (6 bases). The CDR3 extends over 15 amino acids. Germline V lookup: CDR1 ENHRY, CDR2 SYGVKD. Trimming removed 2 bases at V and 4 bases at J, with 14 bases between. The CDR3 nucleotides read TGTGCCATCAGTGAGAGGGCAGGGGATCGCACTGAAGCTTTCTTT. Its translation is CAISERAGDRTEAFF.

The chain links TRBV27 to TRBJ2-1; tentatively, D is TRBD1 (6 bases). The V end was cut by 5 bases, the J end by 7 bases, with 15 bases between. The CDR3 totals 14 residues. Germline V lookup: CDR1 MNHEY, CDR2 SMNVEV (reference sequence). The CDR3 coding sequence is TGTGCCAGCAGTCTATGGGACAATAAAAATGAGCAGTTCTTC. Encoded protein: CASSLWDNKNEQFF.

CDR3 sequence: CASSKVAGSEAFF. Here the CDR3 DNA reads TGTGCCAGTAGTAAGGTGGCAGGGTCTGAAGCTTTCTTT. This chain links TRBV19 with TRBJ1-1; TRBD1 is a possible D gene (5 bases). The CDR3 is 13 amino acids. Germline values: CDR1 LNHDA, CDR2 SQIVND (reference sequence). Trimming removed 4 bases from V and 6 bases from J, with 12 bases in between.

The genes are TRBV27 and TRBJ2-7; 9 bases agree with TRBD2. The CDR3 loop spans 15 amino acids. The V gene end was trimmed by 8 bases and the J gene end by 7 bases; junction bases not matched to a gene: 15. CDR1 is MNHEY, CDR2 SMNVEV, per germline (reference sequence). The CDR3 sequence is CASYPLSGRRGEQYF. The CDR3 region has the DNA TGTGCCAGCTACCCACTCAGCGGGAGGAGAGGGGAGCAGTACTTC.

This chain joins TRBV19 and TRBJ1-5; D unresolved. CDR1 and CDR2 (germline): LNHDA, SQIVND (reference sequence). Trimming removed 1 base from V and 4 bases from J, with 8 bases in between. The CDR3 sequence is 14 residues long. CDR3 DNA: TGTGCCAGTAGTATAGTGGCGGGGAATCAGCCCCAGCATTTT. As protein: CASSIVAGNQPQHF.

The chain joins TRBV29-1 to TRBJ2-1; D possibly corresponds to TRBD2 (6 bases). Germline V gene sequence: CDR1 SQVTM, CDR2 ANQGSEA. The CDR3 runs to 15 residues. Trimming took 8 bases from V and 8 from J, leaving 25 bases between them. CDR3 nucleotide sequence: TGCAGCATCATCTCCGGGACTCACTCACGGGATGAGCAGTTCTTC. Protein product: CSIISGTHSRDEQFF.

The chain joins TRBV5-5 to TRBJ1-1; TRBD1 might be the D (5 bases). Germline assignment: CDR1 SGHKS and CDR2 YYEKEE (reference sequence). The CDR3 extends over 14 amino acids. V dropped 2 bases and J dropped 0 bases, with 8 bases sitting between them. The CDR3: CASSFRQMNTEAFF. Written as DNA, the CDR3 is TGTGCCAGCAGCTTTAGACAGATGAACACTGAAGCTTTCTTT. Supplemented by reference TRBV5-5 and TRBJ1-1, the full variable domain reads DAGVTQSPTHLIKTRGQQVTLRCSPISGHKSVSWYQQVLGQGPQFIFQYYEKEERGRGNFPDRFSARQFPNYSSELNVNALLLGDSALYLCASSFRQMNTEAFFGQGTRLTVV.

The chain carries TRBV14 and TRBJ1-2, with D perhaps matching TRBD1 (5 bases). CDR1 is SGHDN and CDR2 is FVKESK in the germline V gene. The V end was cut by 4 bases, the J end by 8 bases, with 8 bases between. The CDR3 is made up of 11 amino acids. The DNA for the CDR3 is TGTGCCAGCAGCCCGGGGGAAGGCTACACCTTC. This sequence encodes CASSPGEGYTF. The variable domain in full, with the rest retrieved from reference TRBV14 and TRBJ1-2, is EAGVTQFPSHSVIEKGQTVTLRCDPISGHDNLYWYRRVMGKEIKFLLHFVKESKQDESGMPNNRFLAERTGGTYSTLKVQPAELEDSGVYFCASSPGEGYTFGSGTRLTVV.

The CDR3 protein is CASTNGYEQYF. In nucleotides, the CDR3 is TGCGCCAGCACTAACGGCTACGAGCAGTACTTC. The V and J genes are TRBV5-1 and TRBJ2-7; D is unclear. This CDR3 region has 11 residues. Germline V lookup: CDR1 SGHRS, CDR2 YFSETQ. With 6 bases removed from V and 3 bases from J, the gap between germline ends came to 7 bases.

V is TRBV25-1 and J is TRBJ1-5; possible D gene TRBD1, 5 bases. Germline CDR1 is MGHDK and CDR2 is SYGVNS. The CDR3 spans 13 residues. V lost 4 bases to trimming and J lost 5 bases, with 9 bases between them. The CDR3 spells CASSGTGDQPQHF. CDR3 bases: TGTGCCAGCAGTGGCACAGGTGATCAGCCCCAGCATTTT.

The V gene is TRBV18, the J gene TRBJ2-5; TRBD1 agrees at 9 bases. The CDR3 has 15 residues. Germline CDR1 reads KGHSH; CDR2 reads LQKENI. V shed 3 bases and J 5 bases; nucleotides not matched to a gene: 7. The CDR3 DNA follows: TGTGCCAGCTCACCCGGGACAGGGAGTGTCGAGACCCAGTACTTC. Translating it yields CASSPGTGSVETQYF.

This rearrangement joins TRBV19 to TRBJ1-5, with D unclear. Germline CDR1 reads LNHDA; CDR2 reads SQIVND (reference sequence). The CDR3 loop spans 13 amino acids. Trimming removed 3 bases at V and 4 bases at J, with 7 bases between. For the CDR3, the DNA is TGTGCCAGTAGTATCGACGGGAATCAGCCCCAGCATTTT. It yields the protein CASSIDGNQPQHF.

The V gene is TRBV4-3, the J gene TRBJ2-7; D perhaps matches TRBD2 (6 bases). Trimming shortened V by 2 bases and J by 0 bases, and 20 bases separated the two germline ends. The CDR3 loop spans 18 amino acids. Germline loops: CDR1 LGHNA, CDR2 YSLEER. The CDR3 loop is CASSQFPTQGGFSYEQYF. DNA of the CDR3: TGCGCCAGCAGCCAATTCCCCACCCAGGGAGGATTCTCCTACGAGCAGTACTTC.

The J gene is TRBJ2-7, the V gene TRBV5-4, with 9 positions matching TRBD1. CDR3 length equals 14 residues. Germline loops: CDR1 SGHNT, CDR2 YYREEE (reference sequence). V shed 2 bases, J shed 3 bases, and the junction held 3 bases outside the gene matches. The chain's CDR3 is CASSFGQGSYEQYF. The CDR3 region has the DNA TGTGCCAGCAGCTTCGGACAGGGGAGCTACGAGCAGTACTTC.

J is TRBJ2-7 and V is TRBV5-6; D is possibly TRBD1 (5 bases). The CDR3 is 13 residues long. Trimming removed 3 bases at V and 3 bases at J, with 10 bases between. CDR1 SGHDT and CDR2 YYEEEE come from the germline V gene. The CDR3 sequence is CASSSPDSYEQYF. CDR3 coding DNA: TGTGCCAGCAGCTCCCCCGACAGCTACGAGCAGTACTTC.

CDR3: CASSYSGTGVEQYF. The CDR3 nucleotides read TGTGCCAGCAGTTACTCTGGGACAGGGGTCGAGCAGTACTTC. The gene calls are TRBV6-5 and TRBJ2-7, with 10 bases identical to TRBD1. CDR3 length: 14 residues. Germline CDR1 is MNHEY and CDR2 is SVGAGI. V lost 0 bases, J lost 6 bases, and 2 bases stayed unmatched.

The chain uses TRBV30 and TRBJ2-3; TRBD2 might be the D (5 bases). Germline loops: CDR1 GTSNPN, CDR2 SVGIG (reference sequence). The CDR3 is 14 amino acids. The germline V and J ends were trimmed by 0 bases and 5 bases, with 12 bases remaining between them. The DNA for the CDR3 is TGTGCCTGGAGTGTAGGAGGTCGGGGAGATACGCAGTATTTT. Amino acid sequence: CAWSVGGRGDTQYF.

The rearrangement uses TRBV4-1 and TRBJ1-4; 8 positions match TRBD1. CDR1 MGHRA and CDR2 YSYEKL come from the germline V gene. Trimming at V came to 5 bases and at J to 6 bases, leaving 11 bases not matched to a gene. This CDR3 contains 16 residues. This chain's CDR3 is CASSFRTGNTHEKLFF. In nucleotides, the CDR3 is TGCGCCAGCAGCTTCAGGACAGGGAATACCCATGAAAAACTGTTTTTT.

The V call is TRBV6-6, the J call TRBJ2-7, with D tentatively TRBD1 (5 bases). CDR3 length equals 15 residues. Trimming cost V 8 bases and J 3 bases, with 20 bases left between them. In germline, CDR1 is MNHNY, CDR2 SVGAGI (reference sequence). CDR3 in amino acids: CASGPNAPGFYEQYF. For the CDR3, the DNA is TGTGCCAGCGGACCAAATGCCCCAGGGTTCTACGAGCAGTACTTC.

This chain links TRBV28 with TRBJ1-4; 12 bases agree with TRBD1. J lost 12 bases, V lost 4 bases, and 12 bases had no gene match. CDR3 length equals 16 residues. Per the germline V gene, CDR1 is MDHEN and CDR2 is SYDVKM. The CDR3, as DNA: TGTGCCAGCAGTTCAGCCTCCGGGACAGGGGGCCTGGAACTGTTTTTT. This codes for CASSSASGTGGLELFF.

The CDR3 bases are TGTGCCAGCAGTTACGGAGGCCCAGGTAATGGCTACACCTTC. Its protein product is CASSYGGPGNGYTF. This rearrangement joins TRBV6-5 to TRBJ1-2; D not certain. The CDR3 is made up of 14 amino acids. Germline CDR1 MNHEY, CDR2 SVGAGI. The V gene lost 2 bases and the J gene lost 6 bases, with 13 bases spanning the gap.

The chain employs TRBV10-3 and TRBJ2-1, with 13 bases aligning to TRBD2. The CDR3 is 17 amino acids. Germline CDR1 reads ENHRY; CDR2 reads SYGVKD. After removal of 4 bases from V and 0 bases from J, the junction contained 3 bases not matched to a gene. The CDR3 spells CAISGTSGSISYNEQFF. CDR3 DNA sequence: TGTGCCATCAGTGGGACTAGCGGGAGTATCTCCTACAATGAGCAGTTCTTC.

The rearrangement links TRBV5-6 to TRBJ1-5, with TRBD1 matching over 11 bases. CDR1 is SGHDT and CDR2 is YYEEEE in the germline V gene. With V trimmed by 4 bases and J by 12 bases, 9 bases remained unmatched. The CDR3 loop spans 14 amino acids. The CDR3 nucleotides are TGTGCCAGCAGCCCGGACAGGGGGCTTGGAGACCAGCATTTT. Encoded protein: CASSPDRGLGDQHF.

This sequence joins TRBV6-1 and TRBJ2-1; D is possibly TRBD1 (6 bases). Germline V CDR1 and CDR2: MNHNS, SASEGT. The length of the CDR3 is 13 residues. The ends were cut back, 2 bases at V and 4 bases at J, with 6 bases in the middle. In DNA, the CDR3 is TGTGCCAGCAGTGAACAGGGGTACAATGAGCAGTTCTTC. Translated: CASSEQGYNEQFF.

The gene calls are TRBV6-1 and TRBJ1-4; D remains unclear. Per germline, CDR1 MNHNS and CDR2 SASEGT. This CDR3 is built from 15 residues. Trimming shortened V by 6 bases and J by 1 base, and 12 bases separated the two germline ends. For the CDR3, the DNA is TGTGCCAGCAGGCTCCAGATTGGAACTAATGAAAAACTGTTTTTT. This codes for CASRLQIGTNEKLFF.

The chain combines TRBV9 with TRBJ2-7; no reliable D call. This CDR3 spans 15 amino acids. The V end lost 0 bases, the J end lost 0 bases, and 10 bases lay between the germline ends. Germline-derived CDR1 and CDR2 are SGDLS and YYNGEE. The CDR3 nucleotides read TGTGCCAGCAGCGTAGCGATCGGGTACTCCTACGAGCAGTACTTC. It yields the protein CASSVAIGYSYEQYF.

The CDR3 DNA is TGCGCCAGCAGTGGGTTCCTGACAGGGGAAAACGAAAAACTGTTTTTT. As protein: CASSGFLTGENEKLFF. This chain connects TRBV10-2 to TRBJ1-4; 8 bases agree with TRBD1. This CDR3 is 16 amino acids long. V lost 4 bases and J lost 8; bases outside the gene matches: 12. Germline lookup yields CDR1 WSHSY and CDR2 SAAADI.